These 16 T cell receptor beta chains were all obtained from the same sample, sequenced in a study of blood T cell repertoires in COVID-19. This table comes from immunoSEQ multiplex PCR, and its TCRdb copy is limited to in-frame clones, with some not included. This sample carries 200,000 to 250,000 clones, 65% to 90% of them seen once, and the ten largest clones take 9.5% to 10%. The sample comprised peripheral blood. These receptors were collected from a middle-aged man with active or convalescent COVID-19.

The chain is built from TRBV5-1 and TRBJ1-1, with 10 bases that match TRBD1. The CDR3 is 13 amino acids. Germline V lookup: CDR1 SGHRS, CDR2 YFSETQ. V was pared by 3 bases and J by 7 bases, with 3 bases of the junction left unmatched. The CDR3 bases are TGCGCCAGCAGCTACGGACAGGGGGGTGAAGCTTTCTTT. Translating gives CASSYGQGGEAFF.

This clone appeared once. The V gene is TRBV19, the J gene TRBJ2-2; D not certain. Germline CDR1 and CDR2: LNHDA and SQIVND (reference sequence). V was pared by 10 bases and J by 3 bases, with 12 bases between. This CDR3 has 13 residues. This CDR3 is CATPEKYTGELFF. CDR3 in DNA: TGTGCCACCCCGGAGAAATACACCGGGGAGCTGTTTTTT.

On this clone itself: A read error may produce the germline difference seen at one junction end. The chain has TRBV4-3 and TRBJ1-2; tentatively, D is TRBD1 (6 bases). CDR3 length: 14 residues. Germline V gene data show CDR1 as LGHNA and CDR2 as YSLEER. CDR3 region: CASSQGPWTDKIRF. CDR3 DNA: TGCGCCAGCAGCCAAGGTCCATGGACAGACAAGATCCGTTTC.

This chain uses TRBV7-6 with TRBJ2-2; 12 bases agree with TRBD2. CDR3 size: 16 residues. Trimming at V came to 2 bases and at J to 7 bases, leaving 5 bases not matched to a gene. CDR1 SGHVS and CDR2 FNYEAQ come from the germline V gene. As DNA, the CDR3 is TGTGCCAGCAGCTTACTAGCGGGAGGGCCTATCGGGGAGCTGTTTTTT. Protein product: CASSLLAGGPIGELFF.

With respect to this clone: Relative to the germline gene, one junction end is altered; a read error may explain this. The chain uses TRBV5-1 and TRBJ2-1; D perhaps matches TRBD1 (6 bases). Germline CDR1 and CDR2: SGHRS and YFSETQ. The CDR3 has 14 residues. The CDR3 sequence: CASKEKDSLNAQFF. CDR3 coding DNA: TGCGCCAGCAAGGAGAAGGACAGTCTCAATGCGCAGTTCTTC.

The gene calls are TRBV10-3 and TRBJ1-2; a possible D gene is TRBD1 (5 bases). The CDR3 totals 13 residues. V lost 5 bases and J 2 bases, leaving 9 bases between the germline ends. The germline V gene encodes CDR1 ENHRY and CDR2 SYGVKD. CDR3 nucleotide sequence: TGTGCCATCAGTCAACAGGACAACTATGGCTACACCTTC. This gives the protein CAISQQDNYGYTF.

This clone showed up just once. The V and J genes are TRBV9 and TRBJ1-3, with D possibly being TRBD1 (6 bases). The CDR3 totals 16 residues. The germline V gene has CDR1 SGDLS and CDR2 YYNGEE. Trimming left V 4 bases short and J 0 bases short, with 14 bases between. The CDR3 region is CASSSRQVSSGNTIYF. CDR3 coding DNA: TGTGCCAGCAGCTCCCGACAGGTGAGCTCTGGAAACACCATATATTTT.

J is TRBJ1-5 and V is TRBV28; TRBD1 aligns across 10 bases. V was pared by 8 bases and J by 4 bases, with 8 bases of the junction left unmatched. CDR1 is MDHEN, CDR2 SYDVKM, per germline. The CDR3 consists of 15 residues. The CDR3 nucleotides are TGTGCCAGCCGACGGGCGGGACAGGGGAATCAGCCCCAGCATTTT. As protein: CASRRAGQGNQPQHF.

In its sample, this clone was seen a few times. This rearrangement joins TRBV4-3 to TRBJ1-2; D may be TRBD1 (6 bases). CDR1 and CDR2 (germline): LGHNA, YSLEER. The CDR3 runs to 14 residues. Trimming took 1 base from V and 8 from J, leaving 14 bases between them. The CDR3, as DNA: TGCGCCAGCAGCCAAGGAGAGGGGGTCGGAGGCTACACCTTC. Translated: CASSQGEGVGGYTF.

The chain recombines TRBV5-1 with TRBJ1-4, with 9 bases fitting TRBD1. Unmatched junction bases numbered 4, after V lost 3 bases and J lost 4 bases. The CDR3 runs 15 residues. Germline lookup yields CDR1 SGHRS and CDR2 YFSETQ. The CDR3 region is CASSSQGADNEKLFF. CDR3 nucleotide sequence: TGCGCCAGCAGCTCACAGGGGGCGGATAATGAAAAACTGTTTTTT.

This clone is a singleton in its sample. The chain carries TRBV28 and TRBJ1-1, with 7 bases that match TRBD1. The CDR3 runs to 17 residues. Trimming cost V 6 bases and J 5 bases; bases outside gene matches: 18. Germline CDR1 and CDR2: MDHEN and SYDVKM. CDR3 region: CASRMKGAVIKGTEAFF. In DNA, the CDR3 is TGTGCCAGCAGGATGAAGGGGGCAGTAATAAAAGGTACTGAAGCTTTCTTT. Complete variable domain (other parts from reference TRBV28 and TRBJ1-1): DVKVTQSSRYLVKRTGEKVFLECVQDMDHENMFWYRQDPGLGLRLIYFSYDVKMKEKGDIPEGYSVSREKKERFSLILESASTNQTSMYLCASRMKGAVIKGTEAFFGQGTRLTVV.

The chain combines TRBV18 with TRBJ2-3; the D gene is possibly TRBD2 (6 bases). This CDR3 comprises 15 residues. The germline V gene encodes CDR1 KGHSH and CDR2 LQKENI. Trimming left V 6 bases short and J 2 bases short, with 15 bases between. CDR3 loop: CASSHTSRSTDTQYF. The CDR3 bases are TGTGCCAGCTCGCACACTAGCAGGTCCACAGATACGCAGTATTTT.

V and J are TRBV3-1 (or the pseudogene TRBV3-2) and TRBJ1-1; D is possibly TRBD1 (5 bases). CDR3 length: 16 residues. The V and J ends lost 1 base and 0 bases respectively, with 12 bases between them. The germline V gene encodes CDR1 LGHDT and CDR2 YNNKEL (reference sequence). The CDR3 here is CASSQVQGMMNTEAFF. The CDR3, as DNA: TGTGCCAGCAGCCAAGTCCAGGGAATGATGAACACTGAAGCTTTCTTT.

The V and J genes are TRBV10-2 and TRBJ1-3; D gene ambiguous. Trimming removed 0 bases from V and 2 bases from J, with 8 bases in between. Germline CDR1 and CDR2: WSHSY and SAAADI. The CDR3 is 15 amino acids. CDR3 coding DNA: TGCGCCAGCAGTGAGTCAGGAGGCCCTGGAAACACCATATATTTT. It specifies CASSESGGPGNTIYF.

The CDR3 protein is CASSVGWGDKNNEQFF. CDR3 sequence (DNA): TGCGCCAGCAGCGTTGGGTGGGGAGATAAGAACAATGAGCAGTTCTTC. The V gene is TRBV5-1, the J gene TRBJ2-1; the D gene is possibly TRBD2 (5 bases). CDR3 size: 16 residues. Germline CDR1 is SGHRS and CDR2 is YFSETQ. Trimming took 4 bases from V and 5 from J, leaving 19 bases between them.

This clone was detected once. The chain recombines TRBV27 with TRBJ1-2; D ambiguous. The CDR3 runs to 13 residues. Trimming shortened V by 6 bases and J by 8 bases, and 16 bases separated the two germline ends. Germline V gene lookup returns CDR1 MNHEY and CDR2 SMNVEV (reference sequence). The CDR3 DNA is TGTGCCAGCAGCTCTGACATTCTGGGCGGCTACACCTTC. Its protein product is CASSSDILGGYTF.